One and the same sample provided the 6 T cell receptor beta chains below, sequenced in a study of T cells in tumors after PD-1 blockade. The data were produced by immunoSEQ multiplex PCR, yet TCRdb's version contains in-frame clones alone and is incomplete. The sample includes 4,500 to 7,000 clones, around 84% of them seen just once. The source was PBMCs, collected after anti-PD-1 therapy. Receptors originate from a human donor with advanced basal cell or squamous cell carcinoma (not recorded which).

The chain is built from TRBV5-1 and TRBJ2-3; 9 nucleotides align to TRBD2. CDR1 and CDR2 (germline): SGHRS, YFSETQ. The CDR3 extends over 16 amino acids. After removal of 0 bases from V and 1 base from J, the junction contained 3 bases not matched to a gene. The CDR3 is CASSLGPSGGTDTQYF. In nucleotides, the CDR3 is TGCGCCAGCAGCTTGGGGCCTAGCGGGGGCACAGATACGCAGTATTTT. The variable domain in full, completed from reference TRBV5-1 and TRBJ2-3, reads KAGVTQTPRYLIKTRGQQVTLSCSPISGHRSVSWYQQTPGQGLQFLFEYFSETQRNKGNFPGRFSGRQFSNSRSEMNVSTLELGDSALYLCASSLGPSGGTDTQYFGPGTRLTVL.

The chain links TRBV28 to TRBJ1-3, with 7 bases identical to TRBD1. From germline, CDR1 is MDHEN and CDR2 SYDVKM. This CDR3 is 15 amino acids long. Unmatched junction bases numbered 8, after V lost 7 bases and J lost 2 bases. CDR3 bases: TGTGCCAGCATGAGGGACAGAGTGGCTGGAAACACCATATATTTT. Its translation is CASMRDRVAGNTIYF. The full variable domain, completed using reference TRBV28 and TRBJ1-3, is DVKVTQSSRYLVKRTGEKVFLECVQDMDHENMFWYRQDPGLGLRLIYFSYDVKMKEKGDIPEGYSVSREKKERFSLILESASTNQTSMYLCASMRDRVAGNTIYFGEGSWLTVV.

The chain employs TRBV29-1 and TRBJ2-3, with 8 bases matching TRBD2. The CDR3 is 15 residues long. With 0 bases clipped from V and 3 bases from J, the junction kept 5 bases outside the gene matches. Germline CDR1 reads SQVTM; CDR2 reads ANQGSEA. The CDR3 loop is CSVEDRAGATDTQYF. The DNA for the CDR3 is TGCAGCGTTGAAGACCGAGCGGGGGCTACAGATACGCAGTATTTT.

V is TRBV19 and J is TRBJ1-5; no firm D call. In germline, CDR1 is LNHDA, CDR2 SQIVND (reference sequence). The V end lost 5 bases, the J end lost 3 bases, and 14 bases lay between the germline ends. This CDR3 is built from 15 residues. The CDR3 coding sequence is TGTGCCAGTAGTTTCGGACGGTTTGACAATCAGCCCCAGCATTTT. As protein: CASSFGRFDNQPQHF.

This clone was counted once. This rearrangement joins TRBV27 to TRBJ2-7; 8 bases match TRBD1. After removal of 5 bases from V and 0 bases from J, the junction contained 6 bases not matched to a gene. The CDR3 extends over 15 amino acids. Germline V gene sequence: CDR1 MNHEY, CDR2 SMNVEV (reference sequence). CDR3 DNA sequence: TGTGCCAGCAGTCGGGGACAGGTGAACTCCTACGAGCAGTACTTC. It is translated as CASSRGQVNSYEQYF.

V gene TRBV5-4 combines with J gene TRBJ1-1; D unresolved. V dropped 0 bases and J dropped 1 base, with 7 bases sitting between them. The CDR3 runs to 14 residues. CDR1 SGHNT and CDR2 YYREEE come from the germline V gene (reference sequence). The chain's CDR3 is CASSLEQPNTEAFF. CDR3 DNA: TGTGCCAGCAGCTTGGAACAACCGAACACTGAAGCTTTCTTT.